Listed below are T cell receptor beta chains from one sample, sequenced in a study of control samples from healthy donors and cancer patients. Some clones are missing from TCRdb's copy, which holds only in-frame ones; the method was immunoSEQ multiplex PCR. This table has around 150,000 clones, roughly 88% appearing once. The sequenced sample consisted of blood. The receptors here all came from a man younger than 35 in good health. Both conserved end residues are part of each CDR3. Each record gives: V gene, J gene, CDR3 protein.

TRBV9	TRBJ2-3	CASSPSSGGASALRGSQDTQYF
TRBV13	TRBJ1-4	CASSLGRGGSEKLFF
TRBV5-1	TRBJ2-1	CASSLEQVWNEQFF
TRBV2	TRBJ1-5	CASSEGAVWQPQHF
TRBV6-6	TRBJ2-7	CASSGGPEAYEQYF
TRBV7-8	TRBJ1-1	CASSSLGDTEAFF
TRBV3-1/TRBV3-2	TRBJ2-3	CASSQSTSGPRMDTQYF
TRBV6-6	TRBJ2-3	CASTAQGSSDTQYF
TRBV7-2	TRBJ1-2	CASSPGTEYGYTF
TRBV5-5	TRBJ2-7	CASSLTTGSVYEQYF
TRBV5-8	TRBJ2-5	CASSPGTSGGGQETQYF
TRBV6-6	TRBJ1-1	CASSDRGVYTEAFF
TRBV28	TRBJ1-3	CASSPLRQTGNTIYF
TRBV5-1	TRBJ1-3	CASSSRDSPSGNTIYF
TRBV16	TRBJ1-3	CASSQWLRGSVDSSGNTIYF
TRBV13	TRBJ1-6	CASSRGAGGSPLHF
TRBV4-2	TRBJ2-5	CASSQGLAGGSHQETQYF
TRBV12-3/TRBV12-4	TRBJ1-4	CASSPQGNEKLFF
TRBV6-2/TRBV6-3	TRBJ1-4	CASSQTGATNEKLFF
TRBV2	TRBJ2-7	CASSGRGSSYEQYF
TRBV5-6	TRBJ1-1	CASSLIAGNEAFF
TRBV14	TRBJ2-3	CASSQLTGGLKDTQYF
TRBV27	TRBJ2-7	CASSSSYRPGREQYF
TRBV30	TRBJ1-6	CAWRSQWGNSWSPLHF
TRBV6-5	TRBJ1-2	CASSPRGTYGYTF
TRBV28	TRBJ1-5	CASRAGPTPNQPQHF
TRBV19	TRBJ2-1	CASSVLGTGEQFF
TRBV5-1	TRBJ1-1	CASSLGAGRAVSEAFF
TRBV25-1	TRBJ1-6	CASTYGDLGNSPLHF
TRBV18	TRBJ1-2	CASSPDRTSGYTF
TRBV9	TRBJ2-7	CASSVAVGGYEQYF
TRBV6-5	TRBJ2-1	CASSYSPGQGYNEQFF
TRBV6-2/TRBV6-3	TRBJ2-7	CASSYSAEMGYEQYF